Shown below are 5 T cell receptor beta chains from a single sample sequenced in a study of blood T cell repertoires in COVID-19. The protocol was immunoSEQ multiplex PCR, while the TCRdb copy is restricted to in-frame clones and leaves out a portion. Here the sample spans about 270,000 clones, roughly 84% being singletons. The sequenced material came from peripheral blood. These receptors all stem from a woman aged 18 to 35 with acute or convalescent COVID-19.

The chain links TRBV3-1 (or the pseudogene TRBV3-2) to TRBJ1-2, with a possible D match to TRBD1 (5 bases). Germline CDR1 LGHDT, CDR2 YNNKEL (reference sequence). This CDR3 has 13 amino acids. Trimming took off 3 bases at V and 8 bases at J, with 13 bases between the two ends. CDR3 in amino acids: CASSQGRVGGYTF. The CDR3 bases are TGTGCCAGCAGCCAGGGCAGGGTCGGAGGCTACACCTTC.

The chain recombines TRBV14 with TRBJ2-7; 9 positions match TRBD1. Germline trimming cut 4 bases from V and 2 bases from J; bases unmatched to any gene: 3. The CDR3 loop spans 14 amino acids. Germline V CDR1 and CDR2: SGHDN, FVKESK. The CDR3 DNA follows: TGTGCCAGCAGCCTACGGACAGGGGCCTACGAGCAGTACTTC. Amino acids: CASSLRTGAYEQYF.

This clone was counted a few times. This chain joins TRBV19 and TRBJ2-2, with D maybe TRBD2 (6 bases). Germline CDR1 reads LNHDA; CDR2 reads SQIVND (reference sequence). The CDR3 consists of 13 residues. V dropped 2 bases and J dropped 8 bases, with 9 bases sitting between them. CDR3 DNA sequence: TGTGCCAGTAGTATACTAGCGTATGGGGAGCTGTTTTTT. Translating gives CASSILAYGELFF.

This chain connects TRBV29-1 to TRBJ2-7; a possible D gene is TRBD1 (6 bases). The CDR3 covers 13 residues. Trimming shortened V by 5 bases and J by 3 bases, and 14 bases separated the two germline ends. Looked up from germline, CDR1 is SQVTM and CDR2 is ANQGSEA. The CDR3 protein is CSVTGTKNYEQYF. The CDR3 DNA is TGCAGCGTTACCGGGACAAAGAACTACGAGCAGTACTTC.

The chain carries TRBV2 and TRBJ2-1, with 8 bases matching TRBD2. Germline V gene data show CDR1 as SNHLY and CDR2 as FYNNEI. CDR3 length equals 15 residues. The ends lost 0 bases at V and 5 bases at J; junction bases unmatched: 3. CDR3 nucleotide sequence: TGTGCCAGCAGTGAAGCGGCTAGCGGGCACAATGAGCAGTTCTTC. Amino acids: CASSEAASGHNEQFF.